This T cell receptor (beta chain) was captured in a study of OX40 agonist ivuxolimab in advanced cancers. Study in general: Enrollees could have had prior anti-PD-1, anti-PD-L1 or anti-CTLA-4 therapy, which around 43% had received.

Details on this clone: Its antigen is undetermined.

The V gene lost 0 bases and the J gene lost 1 base, with 6 bases spanning the gap. This CDR3 is 13 amino acids long. Germline values: CDR1 GTSNPN, CDR2 SVGIG (reference sequence). Profiling relied on immunoSEQ multiplex PCR, and the TCRdb table lists in-frame clones only, not all of them. The data contain some 83,000 clones, approximately 93% of them singletons. General study points: Partial responders at 0.1-3.0 mg/kg had among the lowest clonal expansion. On average, CD8+ T cells had more expanded clones than CD4+.

The J gene is TRBJ1-1, the V gene TRBV30; possibly TRBD1 for D (6 bases). The receptor comes from an adult with an advanced solid tumor such as melanoma, head and neck, liver or kidney cancer. The sample consisted of CD4+ or CD8+ T cells sorted from blood, taken in a trial of the OX40 agonist ivuxolimab. The CDR3 is CAWSVQGNTEAFF. The CDR3 DNA reads as TGTGCCTGGAGTGTACAGGGGAACACTGAAGCTTTCTTT.